These 24 T cell receptor beta chains came from one sample sequenced in a study of memory CD4+ T cells and cytomegalovirus serostatus. Single viable CD3+CD4+CD8-CD45RO+ cells were sorted as the memory CD4+ T cells. The table came from immunoSEQ multiplex PCR; TCRdb's copy has only in-frame clones and leaves some out. The table lists about 31,000 clones, about 75% of them singletons, with less than 0.75% in the top ten. The specimen was memory CD4+ T cells from blood. The receptors derive from an adult in good health and CMV-seronegative. Some clones in this sample may be carry-over from other donors' samples.

The chain recombines TRBV5-4 with TRBJ2-3; D not certain. CDR1 is SGHNT, CDR2 YYREEE, per germline (reference sequence). Trimming stripped 6 bases from V and 5 bases from J, with 13 bases between. This CDR3 comprises 13 residues. The CDR3 DNA reads as TGTGCCAGCATCGATGTAGGCGGAGATACGCAGTATTTT. It specifies CASIDVGGDTQYF.

The chain recombines TRBV7-8 with TRBJ2-2, with a tentative D call TRBD1 (5 bases). This CDR3 has 14 residues. Between the trimmed V and J ends, which lost 5 bases and 2 bases, there was a span of 9 bases. Per germline, CDR1 SGHVS and CDR2 FQNEAQ. This chain's CDR3 is CASSADINTGELFF. CDR3 nucleotide sequence: TGTGCCAGCAGCGCGGACATTAACACCGGGGAGCTGTTTTTT.

J is TRBJ1-2 and V is TRBV6-6; D ambiguous. The CDR3 is 14 amino acids. The germline V gene encodes CDR1 MNHNY and CDR2 SVGAGI (reference sequence). Deletions cut 6 bases from V and 4 bases from J, with 15 bases between. The CDR3 region has the DNA TGTGCCAGCAGGGTGAGCACGATAGGCTATGGCTACACCTTC. It codes for CASRVSTIGYGYTF.

The chain employs TRBV2 and TRBJ1-1; 7 positions match TRBD1. After removal of 3 bases from V and 7 bases from J, the junction contained 5 bases not matched to a gene. The germline gives CDR1 SNHLY, CDR2 FYNNEI. This CDR3 is built from 13 residues. CDR3 bases: TGTGCCAGCAGTGAGGAGGGGACAGTTGAAGCTTTCTTT. Translating gives CASSEEGTVEAFF.

The chain combines TRBV5-4 with TRBJ2-2; the D is unclear. Looked up from germline, CDR1 is SGHNT and CDR2 is YYREEE (reference sequence). This CDR3 is built from 13 residues. Trimming stripped 7 bases from V and 7 bases from J, with 14 bases between. The CDR3 DNA follows: TGTGCCAGCCAAATGGCCGGGTTCGGGGAGCTGTTTTTT. Its translation: CASQMAGFGELFF.

J is TRBJ1-5 and V is TRBV15; TRBD1 is a possible D gene (6 bases). The V gene lost 0 bases and the J gene lost 5 bases, with 11 bases spanning the gap. Germline loops: CDR1 LNHNV, CDR2 YYDKDF (reference sequence). The CDR3 covers 15 residues. CDR3 loop: CATSRDPGADQPQHF. The CDR3 DNA reads as TGTGCCACCAGCAGAGATCCGGGGGCGGATCAGCCCCAGCATTTT. Complete variable domain (other parts from reference TRBV15 and TRBJ1-5): DAMVIQNPRYQVTQFGKPVTLSCSQTLNHNVMYWYQQKSSQAPKLLFHYYDKDFNNEADTPDNFQSRRPNTSFCFLDIRSPGLGDTAMYLCATSRDPGADQPQHFGDGTRLSIL.

The chain is built from TRBV9 and TRBJ1-1; TRBD1 might be the D (5 bases). Germline V gene lookup returns CDR1 SGDLS and CDR2 YYNGEE. Trimming cost V 4 bases and J 1 base, with 14 bases left between them. This CDR3 is built from 15 residues. CDR3 amino acids: CASSPRGRGNTEAFF. As DNA, the CDR3 is TGTGCCAGCAGCCCCCGGGGTAGGGGGAACACTGAAGCTTTCTTT.

The V and J genes are TRBV19 and TRBJ2-6; the D gene is possibly TRBD1 (6 bases). CDR1 is LNHDA, CDR2 SQIVND, per germline (reference sequence). The CDR3 is 15 amino acids. Between the trimmed V and J ends, which lost 3 bases and 4 bases, there was a span of 10 bases. In DNA, the CDR3 is TGTGCCAGTAGTATGGGGGCGGGCGGGGCCAACGTCCTGACTTTC. Protein: CASSMGAGGANVLTF.

The chain has TRBV5-4 and TRBJ2-5, with TRBD1 as a possible D gene (5 bases). The CDR3 loop spans 14 amino acids. The V end lost 0 bases, the J end lost 3 bases, and 9 bases lay between the germline ends. CDR1 is SGHNT and CDR2 is YYREEE in the germline V gene (reference sequence). This CDR3 reads CASSLARQKETQYF. The CDR3 DNA follows: TGTGCCAGCAGCTTGGCCCGACAGAAAGAGACCCAGTACTTC.

The V gene is TRBV21-1, the J gene TRBJ2-3; no DNA check was done on the table's D call, TRBD2. TRBV21-1 is an annotated pseudogene. This CDR3 has 18 residues. CDR3 amino acids: CASSCKTSGGAGTDTQYF. The CDR3 coding sequence is TGTGCCAGCAGCTGCAAGACTAGCGGGGGGGCCGGGACAGATACGCAGTATTTT.

The chain uses TRBV10-2 and TRBJ1-6; the D is unclear. CDR1 and CDR2 (germline): WSHSY, SAAADI. Trimming shortened V by 3 bases and J by 10 bases, and 7 bases separated the two germline ends. CDR3 size: 12 residues. The CDR3 sequence is CASSERESPLHF. The CDR3 coding sequence is TGCGCCAGCAGTGAAAGGGAATCACCCCTCCACTTT.

The gene calls are TRBV6-1 and TRBJ2-5; D might be TRBD1 or TRBD2, each matching 5 bases. Germline V lookup: CDR1 MNHNS, CDR2 SASEGT. V was clipped by 2 bases and J by 2 bases, with 9 bases between them. The CDR3 sequence is 14 residues long. The CDR3 bases are TGTGCCAGCAGTGAAAGCTGGGGGCAAGAGACCCAGTACTTC. Translated: CASSESWGQETQYF.

CDR3 coding DNA: TGTGCCAGCAGCCCCCTGGGGGGGGCCCAAGAGACCCAGTACTTC. Amino acids: CASSPLGGAQETQYF. The chain has TRBV6-5 and TRBJ2-5, with D possibly matching TRBD2 (7 bases). V lost 6 bases and J 1 base, leaving 15 bases between the germline ends. The CDR3 totals 15 residues. Germline CDR1 MNHEY, CDR2 SVGAGI.

The chain has TRBV7-2 and TRBJ2-1; possibly TRBD2 for D (6 bases). V was pared by 1 base and J by 0 bases, with 10 bases between. Germline CDR1 and CDR2: SGHTA and FQGNSA. CDR3 length equals 16 residues. The CDR3 loop reads CASSLVSGGSYNEQFF. The CDR3 nucleotides read TGTGCCAGCAGCTTAGTGTCCGGGGGCTCCTACAATGAGCAGTTCTTC. Using reference TRBV7-2 and TRBJ2-1 for the parts outside the CDR3, the full variable domain is GAGVSQSPSNKVTEKGKDVELRCDPISGHTALYWYRQSLGQGLEFLIYFQGNSAPDKSGLPSDRFSAERTGGSVSTLTIQRTQQEDSAVYLCASSLVSGGSYNEQFFGPGTRLTVL.

This clone is medium-sized by share. This chain joins TRBV7-2 and TRBJ1-2; no clear D. The CDR3 has 14 amino acids. The germline CDR1 and CDR2 sequences are SGHTA and FQGNSA. Deletions cut 1 base from V and 4 bases from J, with 10 bases between. This CDR3 is CASSLEGAGYGYTF. CDR3 nucleotides: TGTGCCAGCAGCTTAGAGGGAGCAGGCTATGGCTACACCTTC.

V usage is TRBV10-3 and J usage is TRBJ2-7, with D tentatively TRBD1 or TRBD2 (5 bases each). From germline, CDR1 is ENHRY and CDR2 SYGVKD. The CDR3 extends over 17 amino acids. Trimming shortened V by 3 bases and J by 6 bases, and 24 bases separated the two germline ends. For the CDR3, the DNA is TGTGCCATCAGTGACCCGACCGGGACGTCGGCTCGGTTCGAGCAGTACTTC. This codes for CAISDPTGTSARFEQYF.

The rearrangement uses TRBV18 and TRBJ1-6; D perhaps matches TRBD1 (5 bases). The CDR3 has 14 amino acids. Germline CDR1 and CDR2: KGHSH and LQKENI. V shed 6 bases and J shed 5 bases, with 11 bases lying between them. The CDR3 sequence is CASSKGEDNSPLHF. DNA of the CDR3: TGTGCCAGCTCTAAAGGGGAGGATAATTCACCCCTCCACTTT.

This clone was seen a handful of times. This rearrangement joins TRBV5-1 to TRBJ1-1; the D is unclear. Per germline, CDR1 SGHRS and CDR2 YFSETQ. V was trimmed by 7 bases and J by 4 bases, leaving 14 bases between them. The CDR3 contains 13 residues. CDR3 sequence reads: CASDAGWGTEAFF. DNA of the CDR3: TGCGCCAGCGACGCGGGTTGGGGCACTGAAGCTTTCTTT.

This chain joins TRBV5-1 and TRBJ2-5; TRBD1 or TRBD2 may be the D gene (6 bases each). The ends were cut back, 5 bases at V and 5 bases at J, with 25 bases in the middle. The CDR3 is 17 residues long. CDR1 and CDR2 (germline): SGHRS, YFSETQ. CDR3 sequence reads: CASSWRSSGVAGETQYF. The CDR3 DNA sequence: TGCGCCAGCAGTTGGAGATCCTCAGGGGTTGCGGGGGAGACCCAGTACTTC.

This clone was found a few times. This sequence joins TRBV5-6 and TRBJ1-4; D call uncertain. V was clipped by 1 base and J by 7 bases, with 11 bases between them. CDR1 is SGHDT, CDR2 YYEEEE, per germline. There are 14 residues in the CDR3. CDR3 bases: TGTGCCAGCAGCTTGTTGGCAGCTTCTGAAAAACTGTTTTTT. Protein product: CASSLLAASEKLFF.

The rearrangement links TRBV28 to TRBJ1-2, with D unresolved. The V end lost 3 bases, the J end lost 5 bases, and 10 bases lay between the germline ends. The CDR3 totals 13 residues. CDR1 and CDR2 from the germline V gene are MDHEN and SYDVKM. CDR3: CASSFSGLYGYTF. The CDR3 DNA sequence: TGTGCCAGCAGTTTCAGCGGATTATATGGCTACACCTTC.

The V gene is TRBV20-1, the J gene TRBJ2-3; D gene unclear. There are 11 residues in the CDR3. CDR1 is DFQATT and CDR2 is SNEGSKA in the germline V gene (reference sequence). V lost 6 bases and J lost 9, with 13 bases in between. This chain's CDR3 is CSATSTQTQYF. Here the CDR3 DNA reads TGCAGTGCCACCTCTACCCAAACGCAGTATTTT.

This clone has only a few counts. The gene calls are TRBV11-2 and TRBJ2-5; TRBD2 aligns across 10 bases. Germline loops: CDR1 SGHAT, CDR2 FQNNGV. The CDR3 extends over 16 amino acids. The V segment lost 6 bases and the J segment 4 bases; nucleotides outside the gene matches: 11. The CDR3 DNA is TGTGCCAGCAGTTCAAGCGGGGGGGCCATTGGAGAGACCCAGTACTTC. This translates into CASSSSGGAIGETQYF.

The chain has TRBV28 and TRBJ1-2, with no clear D. Germline CDR1 MDHEN, CDR2 SYDVKM. Trimming shortened V by 7 bases and J by 4 bases, and 7 bases separated the two germline ends. The length of the CDR3 is 11 residues. The CDR3 reads CASNGLYGYTF. For the CDR3, the DNA is TGTGCCAGCAACGGACTCTATGGCTACACCTTC.